This T cell receptor (beta chain) was profiled in a study of blood T cell repertoires in COVID-19. Study-level background: The samples span acute and convalescent COVID-19 from the United States, Italy and Spain. T cells, B-cell-depleted T cells, or PBMCs supplied cDNA or gDNA.

TCRdb's copy holds only in-frame clones and misses some; the assay was immunoSEQ multiplex PCR. Found here are 200,000 to 250,000 clones, around 90% of them singletons; the top ten hold about 6.3%. Residents of about two dozen US areas, aged roughly 18 to 89 years, made up the participants. The germline CDR1 and CDR2 sequences are LGHNA and YSLEER. CDR3 length equals 16 residues. V shed 3 bases and J shed 6 bases, with 19 bases lying between them. This receptor was obtained from a woman in her twenties or thirties with acute COVID-19. The rearrangement joins TRBV4-3 to TRBJ2-3; TRBD2 might be the D (6 bases). Sequencing was carried out using PBMCs or T cells enriched from blood (not recorded which). This chain's CDR3 is CASSQSSATWGDTQYF. The CDR3 DNA reads as TGCGCCAGCAGCCAGTCTAGCGCTACTTGGGGGGATACGCAGTATTTT.